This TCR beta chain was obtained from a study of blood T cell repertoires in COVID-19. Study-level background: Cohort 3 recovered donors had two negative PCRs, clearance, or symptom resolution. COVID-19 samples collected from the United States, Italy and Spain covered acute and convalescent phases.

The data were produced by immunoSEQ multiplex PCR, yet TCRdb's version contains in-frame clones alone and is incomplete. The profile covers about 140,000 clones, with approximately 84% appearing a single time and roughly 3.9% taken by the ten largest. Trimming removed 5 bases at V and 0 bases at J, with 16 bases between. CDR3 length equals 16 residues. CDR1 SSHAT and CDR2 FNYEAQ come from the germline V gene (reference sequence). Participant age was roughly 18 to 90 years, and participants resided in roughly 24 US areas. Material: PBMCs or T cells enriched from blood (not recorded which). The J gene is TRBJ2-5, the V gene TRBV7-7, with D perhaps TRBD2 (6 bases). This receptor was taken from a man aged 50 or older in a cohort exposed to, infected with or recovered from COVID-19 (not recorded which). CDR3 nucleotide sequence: TGTGCCAGCAGCCCCGGGGGATACTCCTACCAAGAGACCCAGTACTTC. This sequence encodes CASSPGGYSYQETQYF.